The rows below give T cell receptor beta chains drawn from one sample of a study of radiation and T cells in renal cell carcinoma. Generated by immunoSEQ multiplex PCR, the TCRdb table keeps only in-frame clones and is missing some. This sample carries about 130,000 clones, roughly four fifths of them seen once, and the ten largest clones take 5.8%. Sequencing used blood, obtained from a patient whose treatment included radiotherapy and nephrectomy. Receptor source: a man over 45 with renal cell carcinoma. Each CDR3 is given with its conserved first and last residue. The D gene is left open where the match is weak. The listing skips clone size in some rows; elsewhere it reads once, few, many or a size class.

>TRBD1|TRBV6-5|TRBJ2-5|NA
CASSITGGGQETQYF
>TRBD1|TRBV29-1|TRBJ2-3|NA
CSVEGDRAGDTQYF
>TRBD1|TRBV28|TRBJ2-1|NA
CASSPGQGYNEQFF
>NA|TRBV19|TRBJ2-3|NA
CASNPSREGPERIITDTQYF
>TRBD1|TRBV18|TRBJ2-5|NA
CASSPATGGVETQYF
>TRBD2|TRBV5-1|TRBJ2-5|NA
CASSLRLAGDPQETQYF
>NA|TRBV13|TRBJ2-7|once
CASSERLTPYEQYF
>TRBD2|TRBV7-2|TRBJ2-5|NA
CASSTGGARTQYF
>NA|TRBV21-1|TRBJ2-5|NA
CASTAAETQYF
>NA|TRBV2|TRBJ1-1|few
CASSDLERDAEAFF
>NA|TRBV30|TRBJ2-4|NA
CAWSSGIQYF
>NA|TRBV7-7|TRBJ2-3|NA
CASSTRSRDTQYF
>TRBD2|TRBV30|TRBJ2-7|NA
CAWSRRGGLAGLATYEQYF
>NA|TRBV4-3|TRBJ1-4|NA
CASSQIQGPTNEKLFF
>NA|TRBV5-1|TRBJ2-5|NA
CASSPSFETQYF
>TRBD1|TRBV27|TRBJ1-5|NA
CASSLSGAGQGAEQPQHF
>TRBD1|TRBV18|TRBJ2-1|NA
CASSRINRGFDEQFF
>NA|TRBV5-4|TRBJ2-5|NA
CASSPRGGPKETQYF
>NA|TRBV5-1|TRBJ2-3|NA
CASTDSSSTDTQYF
>NA|TRBV30|TRBJ2-7|NA
CAWSTSYEQYF
>NA|TRBV19|TRBJ1-4|once
CASSTHLGRGEKLFF
>NA|TRBV7-9|TRBJ1-2|medium-sized
CASSRDDYYGYTF
>TRBD2|TRBV28|TRBJ2-3|NA
CASRTSGKVTDTQYF
>NA|TRBV7-2|TRBJ2-2|NA
CASNTGSGGELFF
>NA|TRBV27|TRBJ2-5|NA
CASSLGGSGETQYF
>NA|TRBV5-6|TRBJ2-3|NA
CASSSYRSTDTQYF
>TRBD2|TRBV4-1|TRBJ2-1|few
CASSPHGTTYNEQFF
>NA|TRBV5-1|TRBJ2-1|NA
CASSLVGSSGGSYNEQFF
>NA|TRBV30|TRBJ2-5|NA
CAWSVTETQYF
>NA|TRBV7-6|TRBJ2-7|NA
CASSLGTTTGVQYF
>NA|TRBV28|TRBJ2-7|NA
CASSPSDHDYEQYF
>NA|TRBV13|TRBJ2-7|NA
CASSFSPFYEQYF
>NA|TRBV21-1|TRBJ2-2|NA
CASSNSGQGRAGELFF
>TRBD1|TRBV19|TRBJ2-7|NA
CASSTSGTGSYEQYF
>NA|TRBV9|TRBJ2-7|NA
CASSVGRRPGEQYF
>NA|TRBV21-1|TRBJ1-4|NA
CASSKGARKLATNEKLFF
>NA|TRBV7-9|TRBJ1-2|once
CASSLTGRVFWGYTF
>NA|TRBV9|TRBJ2-7|few
CASAMDSNPLEQYF
>TRBD2|TRBV7-9|TRBJ2-5|NA
CASGTAGGGETQYF
>NA|TRBV7-8|TRBJ2-7|NA
CASSLQGYHPYEQYF
>NA|TRBV5-1|TRBJ2-1|NA
CASNELDEQFF
>NA|TRBV7-8|TRBJ2-1|NA
CASSLPANEQFF
>NA|TRBV18|TRBJ2-7|NA
CASSPQDSDRHF
>TRBD1|TRBV10-3|TRBJ1-2|NA
CAISPTGVDGYTF
>TRBD2|TRBV9|TRBJ2-7|NA
CASSAGLAGPLEQYF
>NA|TRBV19|TRBJ1-1|few
CASSIRSIGEAFF
>NA|TRBV7-2|TRBJ2-1|NA
CASSPRFTSYNEQFF
>NA|TRBV5-1|TRBJ2-5|NA
CASTSGQAEETQYF
>NA|TRBV5-1|TRBJ2-7|NA
CASGGGPYEQYF
>TRBD2|TRBV19|TRBJ2-7|NA
CASSASGGPGEQYF
>NA|TRBV7-6|TRBJ2-4|NA
CASSLAGQGNIQYF
>NA|TRBV5-1|TRBJ2-5|once
CASSVSGNGQETQYF
>TRBD2|TRBV9|TRBJ2-1|NA
CASSVVGSGGHYEQFF
>NA|TRBV29-1|TRBJ2-7|NA
CSVEKNRDMDEQYF
>TRBD1|TRBV12-5|TRBJ1-2|NA
CASGLGQGPANYGYTF